This entry concerns a single T cell receptor beta chain. Sequenced by immunoSEQ multiplex PCR; TCRdb stores in-frame clones only, minus some. The sample holds 35,000 to 50,000 clones, 76% seen once. The data originate from a study of PD-1 blockade in classical Hodgkin lymphoma. Patients all relapsed after autologous stem cell transplantation, and there was variation in brentuximab vedotin exposure. Complete response, partial response or progressive disease made up the best responses. This receptor was taken from a human donor with classical Hodgkin lymphoma. The input for sequencing was peripheral blood mononuclear cells (PBMCs), taken at baseline.

The CDR3, as DNA: TGTGCCTCTTCACCAGGAGAACTAGCGGGCACAGATACGCAGTATTTT. This codes for CASSPGELAGTDTQYF. This chain links TRBV30 with TRBJ2-3, with 8 bases matching TRBD2. Trimming removed 7 bases from V and 1 base from J; junction bases left unmatched: 13. This CDR3 is built from 16 residues. CDR1 GTSNPN and CDR2 SVGIG come from the germline V gene (reference sequence).